This T cell receptor beta chain was profiled in a study of T-cell memory formation after mild COVID-19. One entry per CDR3 protein, called by TCRdb with MiXCR from the 5' RACE reads. The sample includes a few hundred thousand distinct CDR3 sequences, 20% to 25% of them seen just once. Trimming pared 3 bases from V and 7 bases from J, leaving 15 bases between. Germline V lookup: CDR1 DFQATT, CDR2 SNEGSKA (reference sequence). This CDR3 comprises 13 residues. The TCR was taken from a man aged 18 to 30 who had mild COVID-19 (a few samples of this study predate the infection). Cell type and time point are not known. Sequencing was carried out using PBMCs or a T cell subset sorted from them (not recorded which). The rearrangement links TRBV20-1 to TRBJ1-2; D remains unclear. The CDR3 DNA follows: TGCAGTGCTAGTGAGTTAACAAGAAGTGGCTACACCTTC. Amino acid sequence: CSASELTRSGYTF.